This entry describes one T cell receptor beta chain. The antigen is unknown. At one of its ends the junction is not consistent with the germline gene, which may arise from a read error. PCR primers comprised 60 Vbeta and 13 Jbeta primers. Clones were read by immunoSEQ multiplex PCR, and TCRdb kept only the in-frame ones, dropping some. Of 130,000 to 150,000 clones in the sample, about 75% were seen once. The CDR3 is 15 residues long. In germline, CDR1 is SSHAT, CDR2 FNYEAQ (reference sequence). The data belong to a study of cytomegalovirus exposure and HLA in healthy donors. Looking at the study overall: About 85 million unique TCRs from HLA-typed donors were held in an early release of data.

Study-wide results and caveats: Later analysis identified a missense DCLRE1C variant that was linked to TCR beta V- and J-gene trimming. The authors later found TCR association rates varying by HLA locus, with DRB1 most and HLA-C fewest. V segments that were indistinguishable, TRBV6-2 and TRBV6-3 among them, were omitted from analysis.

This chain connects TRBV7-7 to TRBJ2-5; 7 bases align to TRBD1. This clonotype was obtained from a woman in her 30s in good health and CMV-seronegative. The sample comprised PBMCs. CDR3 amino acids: CASSLGASGGETQYF. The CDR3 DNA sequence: TGTGCTAGCAGCTTAGGGGCCTCAGGGGGAGAGACCCAGTACTTC.